These 23 T cell receptor beta chains originate from one sample sequenced in a study of T cells after yellow fever vaccination. TCRdb analysed the 5' RACE reads with MiXCR anew, one entry per CDR3 protein. Among roughly 49,000 distinct CDR3 sequences listed, roughly 7.3% were seen once. The material sequenced was CD8+ T cells sorted from PBMCs, taken around 15 days after the first yellow fever vaccination. The receptors derive from a young man who received the YFV17D yellow fever vaccine.

This clonotype has at least ten counts. This sequence joins TRBV6-5 and TRBJ1-3; D gene ambiguous. Germline V gene sequence: CDR1 MNHEY, CDR2 SVGAGI. V lost 4 bases, J lost 0 bases, and 13 bases lay in between. CDR3 size: 16 residues. The CDR3 is CASSSFRASSGNTIYF. CDR3 sequence (DNA): TGTGCCAGCAGTTCCTTCCGGGCTAGCTCTGGAAACACCATATATTTT.

This clonotype turned up a few times. This chain uses TRBV20-1 with TRBJ2-1; D is uncertain. V lost 5 bases to trimming and J lost 10 bases, with 12 bases between them. Germline lookup yields CDR1 DFQATT and CDR2 SNEGSKA (reference sequence). The CDR3 contains 11 residues. The CDR3 nucleotides are TGCAGTGCTGTGCCCCTCGGGGAGCAGTTCTTC. It yields the protein CSAVPLGEQFF.

This clonotype was counted only a few times. The rearrangement links TRBV11-2 to TRBJ2-1; possibly TRBD1 or TRBD2 for D (5 bases each). Germline CDR1 is SGHAT and CDR2 is FQNNGV. The CDR3 is 16 amino acids. V was cut by 0 bases and J by 8 bases, with 17 bases left in between. The CDR3 sequence: CASSLDGVGGGDEQFF. The CDR3 region has the DNA TGTGCCAGCAGCTTAGATGGGGTTGGGGGTGGGGATGAGCAGTTCTTC. The full variable domain, rest sourced from reference TRBV11-2 and TRBJ2-1, is EAGVAQSPRYKIIEKRQSVAFWCNPISGHATLYWYQQILGQGPKLLIQFQNNGVVDDSQLPKDRFSAERLKGVDSTLKIQPAKLEDSAVYLCASSLDGVGGGDEQFFGPGTRLTVL.

This clonotype was seen a single time. A read error may be the cause here, since a much bigger clone is one base away. The chain is built from TRBV7-9 and TRBJ1-2, with 8 positions matching TRBD1. The CDR3 is made up of 15 amino acids. The germline V gene encodes CDR1 SEHNR and CDR2 FQNEAQ (reference sequence). CDR3 sequence (DNA): TGTGCCAGCAGCTTGGGACAGGCACCTAACTATAGCTACACCTTC. Translating gives CASSLGQAPNYSYTF.

Ten or more counts support this clonotype. The chain couples TRBV12-3 or TRBV12-4 to TRBJ1-2; D gene unclear. Trimming shortened V by 6 bases and J by 0 bases, and 5 bases separated the two germline ends. This CDR3 has 12 amino acids. The CDR3 DNA reads as TGTGCCAGCAGCCCGCCTAACTATGGCTACACCTTC. This codes for CASSPPNYGYTF.

This clonotype was observed many times. J is TRBJ1-5 and V is TRBV20-1, with a tentative D call TRBD1 (5 bases). V dropped 4 bases and J dropped 6 bases, with 13 bases sitting between them. The germline CDR1 and CDR2 sequences are DFQATT and SNEGSKA (reference sequence). CDR3 length: 13 amino acids. The CDR3 DNA is TGCAGTGCTACCAGGGTTTCGGGTCAGCCCCAGCATTTT. Translating it yields CSATRVSGQPQHF.

This rearrangement joins TRBV7-9 to TRBJ2-4; D remains ambiguous. V shed 5 bases and J shed 0 bases, with 2 bases lying between them. CDR1 is SEHNR and CDR2 is FQNEAQ in the germline V gene (reference sequence). This CDR3 has 12 residues. The CDR3 loop is CASSAAKNIQYF. The DNA for the CDR3 is TGTGCCAGCAGCGCAGCCAAAAACATTCAGTACTTC.

This clonotype came up many times. The chain is built from TRBV9 and TRBJ2-7, with 9 bases aligning to TRBD1. The V gene's germline CDR1 is SGDLS and CDR2 YYNGEE. This CDR3 region has 14 residues. V lost 3 bases to trimming and J lost 5 bases; unmatched junction nucleotides: 6. CDR3 sequence: CASSDRGLEDEQYF. The CDR3 DNA reads TGTGCCAGCAGCGACAGGGGGCTCGAGGACGAGCAGTACTTC. Supplemented by reference TRBV9 and TRBJ2-7, the full variable domain reads DSGVTQTPKHLITATGQRVTLRCSPRSGDLSVYWYQQSLDQGLQFLIQYYNGEERAKGNILERFSAQQFPDLHSELNLSSLELGDSALYFCASSDRGLEDEQYFGPGTRLTVT.

This clonotype occurred many times. The J gene is TRBJ1-2, the V gene TRBV4-3; TRBD1 matches 7 bases. CDR1 is LGHNA, CDR2 YSLEER, per germline. V lost 0 bases and J lost 4; bases outside the gene matches: 5. This CDR3 has 15 amino acids. The DNA for the CDR3 is TGCGCCAGCAGCCAAGATCGGGGACAGCCCTATGGCTACACCTTC. As protein: CASSQDRGQPYGYTF.

The V and J genes are TRBV28 and TRBJ2-5; D possibly matches TRBD1 or TRBD2 (5 bases each). CDR3 length equals 14 residues. In germline, CDR1 is MDHEN, CDR2 SYDVKM. Trimming left V 5 bases short and J 2 bases short, with 12 bases between. CDR3 coding DNA: TGTGCCAGCAGTATGATTTGGGGGCAAGAGACCCAGTACTTC. This gives the protein CASSMIWGQETQYF.

This clonotype was counted only a few times. The chain combines TRBV5-4 with TRBJ2-5, with 11 bases matching TRBD1. Germline assignment: CDR1 SGHNT and CDR2 YYREEE (reference sequence). J lost 4 bases, V lost 3 bases, and 5 bases had no gene match. CDR3 length: 15 amino acids. The CDR3 loop is CASSYGQGAGETQYF. The CDR3 DNA sequence: TGTGCCAGCAGCTACGGACAGGGGGCAGGAGAGACCCAGTACTTC.

In its sample, this clonotype was seen many times. This sequence joins TRBV5-1 and TRBJ2-5; 9 bases map to TRBD1. The CDR3 extends over 15 amino acids. Germline V gene data show CDR1 as SGHRS and CDR2 as YFSETQ. The trim removed 3 bases at V and 4 bases at J, leaving 7 bases unmatched. CDR3 loop: CASSSITGGRETQYF. CDR3 nucleotide sequence: TGCGCCAGCAGCTCGATAACAGGGGGCCGAGAGACCCAGTACTTC.

This clonotype came up many times. This chain uses TRBV27 with TRBJ2-2; no definite D call. CDR1 and CDR2 from the germline V gene are MNHEY and SMNVEV (reference sequence). The V and J ends lost 4 bases and 1 base respectively, with 4 bases between them. This CDR3 has 13 amino acids. As DNA, the CDR3 is TGTGCCAGCAGTTGGAAGAACACCGGGGAGCTGTTTTTT. This codes for CASSWKNTGELFF.

This clonotype was detected ten times or more. This chain uses TRBV6-5 with TRBJ1-2; the match to TRBD1 covers 8 bases. Unmatched junction bases numbered 6, after V lost 0 bases and J lost 6 bases. The germline V gene encodes CDR1 MNHEY and CDR2 SVGAGI. The CDR3 runs to 15 residues. The CDR3 DNA reads as TGTGCCAGCAGTTACTCGATGGACAGGGAAGATGGCTACACCTTC. Translated, it gives CASSYSMDREDGYTF.

This clonotype came up many times. This chain joins TRBV7-6 and TRBJ2-1; 11 bases are shared with TRBD2. The length of the CDR3 is 16 residues. Germline V gene lookup returns CDR1 SGHVS and CDR2 FNYEAQ. The ends lost 2 bases at V and 3 bases at J; junction bases unmatched: 3. The chain's CDR3 is CASSLLSGGGYNEQFF. The CDR3 DNA is TGTGCCAGCAGCTTACTTAGCGGGGGGGGCTACAATGAGCAGTTCTTC.

This clonotype was detected many times. The chain joins TRBV19 to TRBJ2-2; possible D gene TRBD1, 6 bases. The germline gives CDR1 LNHDA, CDR2 SQIVND (reference sequence). V lost 3 bases and J 6 bases, leaving 8 bases between the germline ends. This CDR3 has 13 amino acids. The CDR3 DNA reads TGTGCCAGTAGTATGACAGGTCCCGGGGAGCTGTTTTTT. Protein product: CASSMTGPGELFF.

This clonotype has a count of ten or more. CDR3 in amino acids: CASSPHGKSTGELFF. DNA of the CDR3: TGTGCCAGCAGCCCCCATGGGAAGTCCACCGGGGAGCTGTTTTTT. The rearrangement uses TRBV6-1 and TRBJ2-2; D not resolved. V dropped 6 bases and J dropped 4 bases, with 15 bases sitting between them. Germline values: CDR1 MNHNS, CDR2 SASEGT. The CDR3 covers 15 residues.

This clonotype was counted many times. This sequence joins TRBV12-3 or TRBV12-4 and TRBJ2-1, with D possibly matching TRBD2 (5 bases). This CDR3 is built from 11 residues. V was shortened by 11 bases and J by 7 bases, with 12 bases between the two germline ends. The CDR3 spells CALSRRNEQFF. In DNA, the CDR3 is TGTGCCCTGAGTAGGAGGAATGAGCAGTTCTTC.

The gene calls are TRBV2 and TRBJ1-1, with 7 bases matching TRBD1. The V gene's germline CDR1 is SNHLY and CDR2 FYNNEI. The junction had 5 bases not matched to a gene; V was cut back by 5 bases and J by 2 bases. The CDR3 sequence is 14 residues long. CDR3 bases: TGTGCCAGCAGTCTCAGACAGGGAAACACTGAAGCTTTCTTT. Translation: CASSLRQGNTEAFF.

In this sample, this clonotype turned up many times. J is TRBJ2-1 and V is TRBV7-9; weak D call: TRBD2 (6 bases). Trimming shortened V by 8 bases and J by 8 bases, and 19 bases separated the two germline ends. The CDR3 totals 14 residues. CDR1 and CDR2 (germline): SEHNR, FQNEAQ (reference sequence). As DNA, the CDR3 is TGTGCCAGCCAAGGAGCGGCGGGGATGTATGAGCAGTTCTTC. It yields the protein CASQGAAGMYEQFF.

At least ten counts were recorded for this clonotype. The chain joins TRBV7-8 to TRBJ2-3; TRBD2 matches 16 bases. The CDR3 length is 17 residues. Germline values: CDR1 SGHVS, CDR2 FQNEAQ. The V segment lost 3 bases and the J segment 7 bases; nucleotides outside the gene matches: 7. The CDR3 region is CASSFTGLAGGLNTQYF. DNA of the CDR3: TGTGCCAGCAGCTTCACGGGACTAGCGGGGGGGCTAAATACGCAGTATTTT.

This clonotype occurred many times. This rearrangement joins TRBV27 to TRBJ1-1; no firm D call. Trimming pared 2 bases from V and 6 bases from J, leaving 10 bases between. CDR3 length: 13 residues. From germline, CDR1 is MNHEY and CDR2 SMNVEV (reference sequence). The CDR3 is CASSLIGVAEAFF. The CDR3 DNA reads TGTGCCAGCAGTTTAATCGGGGTAGCTGAAGCTTTCTTT.

The table lists this clonotype with a few counts. The chain is built from TRBV3-1 and TRBJ2-5; D is unresolved. CDR1 LGHDT and CDR2 YNNKEL come from the germline V gene (reference sequence). The CDR3 is 14 residues long. The ends were cut back, 1 base at V and 3 bases at J, with 9 bases in the middle. CDR3 protein: CASSQANSKETQYF. CDR3 DNA sequence: TGTGCCAGCAGCCAAGCGAACAGTAAAGAGACCCAGTACTTC.